Below, 9 T cell receptor beta chains from the same sample are listed, as sequenced in a study of blood T cell repertoires in COVID-19. The table came from immunoSEQ multiplex PCR; TCRdb's copy has only in-frame clones and leaves some out. Here the sample spans 55,000 to 65,000 clones, more than 75% being singletons. The sequencing sample was made of peripheral blood. The receptors originated from a human donor in a cohort sampled during active COVID-19.

In this sample, this clone turned up once. This rearrangement joins TRBV5-1 to TRBJ2-3; TRBD1 might be the D (7 bases). Trimming removed 3 bases from V and 2 bases from J, with 22 bases in between. The germline V gene encodes CDR1 SGHRS and CDR2 YFSETQ. This CDR3 is built from 18 residues. CDR3 sequence reads: CASSSFEQGRGFTDTQYF. As DNA, the CDR3 is TGCGCCAGCAGCTCATTCGAACAGGGGCGGGGTTTCACAGATACGCAGTATTTT.

The J gene is TRBJ2-5, the V gene TRBV7-8, with 9 bases that match TRBD2. Germline CDR1 and CDR2: SGHVS and FQNEAQ. V trimming: 9 bases; J trimming: 1 base; junction bases outside the gene matches: 9. The CDR3 covers 15 residues. Written as DNA, the CDR3 is TGTGCCAGTTTGGACCAGCGGGGGGCCCAAGAGACCCAGTACTTC. Its protein is CASLDQRGAQETQYF.

This clone appeared once. This sequence joins TRBV5-1 and TRBJ2-5; 15 nucleotides match TRBD2. Germline CDR1 reads SGHRS; CDR2 reads YFSETQ. The CDR3 totals 15 residues. The ends lost 4 bases at V and 6 bases at J; junction bases unmatched: 4. The CDR3, as DNA: TGCGCCAGCAGCCTGGGACTAGCGGGGGGAAAGACCCAGTACTTC. Translation gives CASSLGLAGGKTQYF.

The chain couples TRBV7-2 to TRBJ2-3; D may be TRBD2 (6 bases). This CDR3 contains 15 residues. The V end lost 5 bases, the J end lost 6 bases, and 18 bases lay between the germline ends. The germline CDR1 and CDR2 sequences are SGHTA and FQGNSA. The CDR3 region is CASSPVWRGPDTQYF. The CDR3 nucleotides are TGTGCCAGCAGCCCGGTGTGGCGGGGCCCCGATACGCAGTATTTT.

The genes are TRBV5-5 and TRBJ2-3, with D possibly being TRBD2 (5 bases). CDR3 size: 15 residues. V lost 4 bases to trimming and J lost 0 bases, with 12 bases between them. In germline, CDR1 is SGHKS, CDR2 YYEKEE (reference sequence). The DNA for the CDR3 is TGTGCCAGCAGCCCGCTAGCACCTAGCACAGATACGCAGTATTTT. Translating gives CASSPLAPSTDTQYF.

The chain uses TRBV10-3 and TRBJ1-2; D remains ambiguous. V lost 0 bases and J 8 bases, leaving 10 bases between the germline ends. The CDR3 loop spans 13 amino acids. Germline V gene lookup returns CDR1 ENHRY and CDR2 SYGVKD. CDR3 protein: CAISESAGRGYTF. In DNA, the CDR3 is TGTGCCATCAGTGAGTCCGCAGGTCGGGGCTACACCTTC.

This chain links TRBV30 with TRBJ2-3, with a weak D call TRBD1 (5 bases). V was cut by 8 bases and J by 0 bases, with 18 bases left in between. Per the germline V gene, CDR1 is GTSNPN and CDR2 is SVGIG (reference sequence). The CDR3 length is 15 residues. The CDR3 sequence: CALRTGWFSTDTQYF. CDR3 in DNA: TGTGCCCTACGAACAGGTTGGTTCAGCACAGATACGCAGTATTTT.

Worth noting for this clone: Its ends do not fully match the called genes, so a read error is possible. The identical CDR3 is also encoded by other nucleotide sequences in the sample. The chain recombines TRBV4-1 with TRBJ1-5, with 8 bases lining up with TRBD1. The germline CDR1 and CDR2 sequences are MGHRA and YSYEKL. The CDR3 sequence is 16 residues long. CDR3 in amino acids: CASSQSGTGLFQPQHF. The CDR3 region has the DNA TGCGCCAGCAGCCAGTCAGGGACAGGTCTTTTTCAGCCTCAGCATTTT.

V gene TRBV5-6 combines with J gene TRBJ2-7; 13 positions match TRBD2. Germline V CDR1 and CDR2: SGHDT, YYEEEE. After removal of 2 bases from V and 0 bases from J, the junction contained 8 bases not matched to a gene. This CDR3 contains 18 residues. This CDR3 reads CASSFWGLAGLISYEQYF. As DNA, the CDR3 is TGTGCCAGCAGCTTTTGGGGACTAGCGGGACTTATCTCCTACGAGCAGTACTTC.